A single sample is the source of the 5 T cell receptor beta chains below, sequenced in a study of shared clonotypes between healthy human individuals (dated by TCRdb to the early 2020s). Library generation was performed with the immunoSEQ multiplex PCR assay. TCRdb holds this immuneACCESS table with in-frame rearrangements only. Some clones are missing; in checked studies, unresolved V genes explain under half, and the rest has no known cause. The sample table shows a few million clones, and more than 90% are seen once. The top ten hold about 0.13% of the sample. The source material was naive CD4+ T cells sorted from blood. Per the publication, the cell subset or site label means: CD45RA+ positively selected. The receptors derive from a man between 18 and 35 years old in good health.

Details on this clone: A junction end diverges from the germline sequence, so it may reflect a read error. The CDR3 DNA reads TGTGCCAGCATCCAAAGGGCTATCCTCCCCCGTTACGAGCGGTACTTC. This sequence encodes CASIQRAILPRYERYF. This chain links TRBV2 with TRBJ2-7; D is ambiguous. The CDR3 loop spans 16 amino acids. Germline V lookup: CDR1 SNHLY, CDR2 FYNNEI. Variable domain in full (rest from reference TRBV2 and TRBJ2-7): EPEVTQTPSHQVTQMGQEVILRCVPISNHLYFYWYRQILGQKVEFLVSFYNNEISEKSEIFDDQFSVERPDGSNFTLKIRSTKLEDSAMYFCASIQRAILPRYERYFGPGTRLTVT.

The V and J genes are TRBV5-6 and TRBJ2-5, with D uncertain. There are 12 residues in the CDR3. V was trimmed by 6 bases and J by 5 bases, leaving 11 bases between them. Germline loops: CDR1 SGHDT, CDR2 YYEEEE. The CDR3 here is CASTLTGETQYF. CDR3 nucleotides: TGTGCCAGCACCCTCACCGGGGAGACCCAGTACTTC.

The CDR3, as DNA: TGTGCCAGCAGCTTAGGCACTAGCGGGAGAATAGATACGCAGTATTTT. Its translation: CASSLGTSGRIDTQYF. V and J are TRBV11-3 and TRBJ2-3; TRBD2 matches at 11 bases. V lost 1 base to trimming and J lost 5 bases; unmatched junction nucleotides: 5. Germline-derived CDR1 and CDR2 are SGHNT and YENEEA. The CDR3 loop spans 16 amino acids.

The chain has TRBV28 and TRBJ2-7; TRBD1 agrees at 8 bases. J lost 4 bases, V lost 1 base, and 6 bases had no gene match. Germline values: CDR1 MDHEN, CDR2 SYDVKM. The CDR3 sequence is 15 residues long. CDR3 protein: CASSLSQTGAYEQYF. The CDR3 DNA follows: TGTGCCAGCAGTTTATCCCAGACAGGGGCTTACGAGCAGTACTTC. The whole variable domain, remainder taken from reference TRBV28 and TRBJ2-7, is DVKVTQSSRYLVKRTGEKVFLECVQDMDHENMFWYRQDPGLGLRLIYFSYDVKMKEKGDIPEGYSVSREKKERFSLILESASTNQTSMYLCASSLSQTGAYEQYFGPGTRLTVT.

In DNA form, the CDR3 reads TGTGCCAGAGTCAGGGAGTACGAGCAGTACTTC. Protein sequence: CARVREYEQYF. The V and J genes are TRBV2 and TRBJ2-7; D is perhaps TRBD1 or TRBD2 (5 bases each). V lost 9 bases and J lost 4, with 10 bases in between. Germline CDR1 is SNHLY and CDR2 is FYNNEI. The length of the CDR3 is 11 residues.